What follows is one TCR beta chain and its context. Antigen specificity is unknown. The data are from a study of cytomegalovirus exposure and HLA in healthy donors. The study, taken as a whole, reports: Versus the approximately 670-donor mean, an Asian-associated ancestry cluster reportedly showed fewer N-insertions in a later analysis. Most of the CMV-associated TCR beta chains (in a later analysis) appeared to be HLA-restricted.

Vbeta (60) and Jbeta (13) primers were used in the PCR. Using immunoSEQ multiplex PCR, the repertoire was profiled, and TCRdb retains in-frame clones only, with some absent. The sample contains about 140,000 clones, 80% of which appear only once. CDR1 and CDR2 (germline): SEHNR, FQNEAQ (reference sequence). CDR3 size: 18 residues. With 3 bases clipped from V and 5 bases from J, the junction kept 13 bases outside the gene matches. The TCR originated in a man aged 25-45 years in good health and CMV-seronegative. Source material: PBMCs. This chain links TRBV7-9 with TRBJ2-2; 9 bases align to TRBD2. The CDR3 sequence is CASSFGAGGPVRTGELFF. CDR3 nucleotides: TGTGCCAGCAGCTTCGGGGCGGGAGGGCCCGTTCGGACCGGGGAGCTGTTTTTT. Filled out from reference TRBV7-9 and TRBJ2-2, the complete variable domain reads DTGVSQNPRHKITKRGQNVTFRCDPISEHNRLYWYRQTLGQGPEFLTYFQNEAQLEKSRLLSDRFSAERPKGSFSTLEIQRTEQGDSAMYLCASSFGAGGPVRTGELFFGEGSRLTVL.